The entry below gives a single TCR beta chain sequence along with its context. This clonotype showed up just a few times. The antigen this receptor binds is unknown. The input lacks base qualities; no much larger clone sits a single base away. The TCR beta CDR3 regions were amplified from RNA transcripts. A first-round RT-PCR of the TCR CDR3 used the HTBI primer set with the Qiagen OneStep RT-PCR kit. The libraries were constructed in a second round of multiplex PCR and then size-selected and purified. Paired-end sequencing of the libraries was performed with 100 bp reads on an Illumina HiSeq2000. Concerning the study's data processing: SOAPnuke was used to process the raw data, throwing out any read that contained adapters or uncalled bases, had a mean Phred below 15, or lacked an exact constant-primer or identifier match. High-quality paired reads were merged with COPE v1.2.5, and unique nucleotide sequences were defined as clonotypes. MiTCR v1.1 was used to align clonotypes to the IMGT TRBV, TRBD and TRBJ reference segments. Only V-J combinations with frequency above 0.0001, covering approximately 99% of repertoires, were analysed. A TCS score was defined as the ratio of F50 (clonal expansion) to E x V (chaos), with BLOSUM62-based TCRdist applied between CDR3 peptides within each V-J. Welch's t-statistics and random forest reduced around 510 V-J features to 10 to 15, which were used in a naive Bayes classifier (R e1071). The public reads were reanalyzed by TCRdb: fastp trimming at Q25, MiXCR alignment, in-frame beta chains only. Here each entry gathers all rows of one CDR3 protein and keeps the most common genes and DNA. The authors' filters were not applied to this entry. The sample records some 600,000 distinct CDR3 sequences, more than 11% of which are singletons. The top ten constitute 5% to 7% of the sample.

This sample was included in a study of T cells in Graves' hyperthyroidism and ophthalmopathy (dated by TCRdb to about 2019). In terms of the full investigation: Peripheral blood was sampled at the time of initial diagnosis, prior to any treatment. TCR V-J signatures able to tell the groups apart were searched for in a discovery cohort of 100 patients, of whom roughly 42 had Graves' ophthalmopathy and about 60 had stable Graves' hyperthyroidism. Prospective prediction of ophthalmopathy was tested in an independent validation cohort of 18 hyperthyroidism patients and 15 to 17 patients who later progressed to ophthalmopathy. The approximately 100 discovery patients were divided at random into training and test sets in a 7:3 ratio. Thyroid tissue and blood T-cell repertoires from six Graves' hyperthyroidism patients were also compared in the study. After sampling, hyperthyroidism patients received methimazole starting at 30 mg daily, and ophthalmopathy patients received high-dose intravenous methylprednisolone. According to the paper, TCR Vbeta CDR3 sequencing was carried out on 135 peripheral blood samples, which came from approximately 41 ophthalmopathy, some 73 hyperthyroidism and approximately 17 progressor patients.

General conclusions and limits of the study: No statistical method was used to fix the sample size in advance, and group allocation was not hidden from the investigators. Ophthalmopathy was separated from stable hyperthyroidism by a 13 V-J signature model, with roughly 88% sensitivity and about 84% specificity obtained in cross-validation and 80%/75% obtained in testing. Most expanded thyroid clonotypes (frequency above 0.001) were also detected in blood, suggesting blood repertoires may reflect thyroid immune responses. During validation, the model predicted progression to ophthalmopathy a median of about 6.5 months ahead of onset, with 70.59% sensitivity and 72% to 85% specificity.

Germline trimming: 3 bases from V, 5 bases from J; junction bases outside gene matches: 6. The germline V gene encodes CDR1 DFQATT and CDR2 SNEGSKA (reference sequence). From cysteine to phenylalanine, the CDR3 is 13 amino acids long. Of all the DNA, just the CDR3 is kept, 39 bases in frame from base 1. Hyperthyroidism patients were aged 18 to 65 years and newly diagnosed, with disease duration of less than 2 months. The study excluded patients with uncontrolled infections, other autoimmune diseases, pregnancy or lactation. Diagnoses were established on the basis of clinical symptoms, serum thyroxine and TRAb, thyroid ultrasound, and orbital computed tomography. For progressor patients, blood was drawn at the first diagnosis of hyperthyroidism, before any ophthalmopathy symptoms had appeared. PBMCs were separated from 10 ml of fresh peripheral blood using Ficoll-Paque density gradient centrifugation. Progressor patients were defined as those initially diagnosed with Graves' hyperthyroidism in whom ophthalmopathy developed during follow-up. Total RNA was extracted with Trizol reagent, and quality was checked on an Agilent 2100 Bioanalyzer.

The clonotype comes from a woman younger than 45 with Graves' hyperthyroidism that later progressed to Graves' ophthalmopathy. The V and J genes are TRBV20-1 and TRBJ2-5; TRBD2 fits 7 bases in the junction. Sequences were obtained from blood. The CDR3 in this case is CSASWAGVETQYF. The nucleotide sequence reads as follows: TGCAGTGCTAGTTGGGCGGGAGTGGAGACCCAGTACTTC.